This T cell receptor (beta chain) was profiled in a study of regulatory T cells in long-lasting Graves disease. Study in general: Antithyroid drugs had been taken by newly diagnosed Graves' patients for under 3 months.

CDR3 regions were amplified by Arm-PCR using iRepertoire HTBI primers to build TCR beta libraries. TCRdb processed the multiplex PCR reads anew with MiXCR; each CDR3 protein has one entry. The sample yields around 470,000 distinct CDR3 sequences, 14% seen once. Per the germline V gene, CDR1 is ENHRY and CDR2 is SYGVKD. Trimming removed 6 bases from V and 8 bases from J, with 14 bases in between. The CDR3 runs to 13 residues. Time point specified: newly diagnosed GD, antithyroid drugs for less than 3 months. After RNA was extracted from PBMCs, the TCR library was made from it. Broader study findings: Gene preferences differed: TRBV28, TRBJ1-2, TRBJ2-5 in persistent cases.

Turning to this clonotype: The antigen is undetermined.

This same sample was also taken into another study, of T cells in Graves' hyperthyroidism and ophthalmopathy.

This chain uses TRBV10-3 with TRBJ2-4; no definite D call. The sequence was collected from a woman aged 45-65 years with Graves disease. This material consisted of peripheral blood mononuclear cells (PBMCs), taken at new diagnosis, from a patient treated with antithyroid drugs. The CDR3 loop is CAIRAGVLDIQYF. The CDR3 DNA follows: TGTGCCATCAGGGCCGGAGTCCTTGACATTCAGTACTTC.